Listed below are T cell receptor beta chains from one sample, sequenced in a study of T cell repertoires in cytomegalovirus infection. TCRdb reanalysed the reads using MiXCR and keeps one entry per CDR3 protein. The sample consists of 450,000 to 650,000 distinct CDR3 sequences, around a quarter of them appearing once. Sequencing was performed on PBMCs. The receptors were gathered from a human donor in good health (CMV status not recorded). Some clones in this sample may be carry-over from other donors' samples. Both conserved end residues are part of each CDR3. A clone size is listed for some rows: how often the clone was seen (once, few, many), or a class if it is expanded.

clone_size cdr3_length v_call cdr3_aa
few 15 TRBV6-6 CASSYSMGVSDTIYF
few 15 TRBV28 CASSTGATSYNEQFF
many 13 TRBV7-2 CASSLARDRRAFF
NA 15 TRBV28 CASSIGLAGYYEQYF
NA 12 TRBV19 CATGQGDYEQYF
NA 15 TRBV29-1 CSVIPGQGVNTEAFF
few 14 TRBV12-5 CASGLIGTGYGYTF
NA 15 TRBV20-1 CSAFTTGGALDTQYF
NA 15 TRBV15 CATSRDGGAQETQYF
few 14 TRBV20-1 CSAKLGGGRTTQYF
few 11 TRBV29-1 CSVAHHTEAFF
few 15 TRBV4-1 CASSQDSQSNQPQHF
many 15 TRBV7-2 CASSDRLAGVGIQYF
NA 16 TRBV4-1 CASSQDFPKRCNEQFF
few 17 TRBV2 CASSGLAGEGVYNEQFF
NA 13 TRBV28 CASSRGFSNEQYF
NA 14 TRBV28 CASSYRTTTDTQYF
NA 15 TRBV4-2 CASSQDPWGGEKLFF
few 15 TRBV19 CASTILAGKNNEQFF
NA 12 TRBV7-2 CASSFDRSKLFF
NA 14 TRBV7-2 CASSSDRYRGTQYF
NA 16 TRBV6-2/TRBV6-3 CASSYSRDSALYEQYF
NA 14 TRBV11-1 CASNAGGDTNTQYF
NA 16 TRBV11-3 CASSFLGAGIQETQYF
many 15 TRBV7-2 CASSSGQPSTDTQYF
NA 20 TRBV4-1 CASSLLGLAGGPGKVDEQFF
few 16 TRBV7-6 CASSRAGQTSPYEQYF
NA 15 TRBV29-1 CSVANDGASTDTQYF
NA 15 TRBV5-1 CASSLRKAGRETQYF
many 15 TRBV7-3 CASSFGGAYSNEQFF
NA 10 TRBV18 CASSAKEQFF
many 13 TRBV7-2 CASSLAAGQKAFF
few 15 TRBV12-3/TRBV12-4 CASRTTSEPYNEQFF
NA 16 TRBV30 CAWSPGLAGAGETQYF
NA 15 TRBV27 CASSSTGNGDYEQYF
many 15 TRBV7-2 CASRPPGLAAGELFF
few 14 TRBV27 CASSLGGYLTEAFF
NA 16 TRBV28 CASRETGTGFGGKLFF
NA 14 TRBV10-3 CAIASGISTDTQYF